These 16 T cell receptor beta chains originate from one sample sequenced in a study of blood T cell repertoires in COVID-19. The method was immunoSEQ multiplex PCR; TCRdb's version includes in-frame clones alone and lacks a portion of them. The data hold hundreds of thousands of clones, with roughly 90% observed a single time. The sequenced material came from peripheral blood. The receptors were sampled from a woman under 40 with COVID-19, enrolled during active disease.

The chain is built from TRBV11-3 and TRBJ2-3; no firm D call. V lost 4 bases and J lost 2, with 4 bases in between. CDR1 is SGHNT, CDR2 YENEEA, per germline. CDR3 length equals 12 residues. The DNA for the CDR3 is TGTGCCAGCAGCTCCAACACAGATACGCAGTATTTT. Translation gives CASSSNTDTQYF.

The CDR3 region has the DNA TGCGCCAGCAAAACTGAAGCCATTAATGAAAAACTGTTTTTT. Translated: CASKTEAINEKLFF. The chain recombines TRBV10-1 with TRBJ1-4, with no clear D. V was pared by 7 bases and J by 4 bases, with 13 bases between. CDR3 length equals 14 residues. CDR1 is WNHNN and CDR2 is SYGVQD in the germline V gene (reference sequence).

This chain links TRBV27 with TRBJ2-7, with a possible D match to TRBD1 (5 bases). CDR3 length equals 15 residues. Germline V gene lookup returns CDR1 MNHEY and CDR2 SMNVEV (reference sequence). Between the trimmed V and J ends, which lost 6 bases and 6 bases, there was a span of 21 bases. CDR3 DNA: TGTGCCAGCAGCTCCCGACAAGGGGTGGGCCGCGAGCAGTACTTC. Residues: CASSSRQGVGREQYF.

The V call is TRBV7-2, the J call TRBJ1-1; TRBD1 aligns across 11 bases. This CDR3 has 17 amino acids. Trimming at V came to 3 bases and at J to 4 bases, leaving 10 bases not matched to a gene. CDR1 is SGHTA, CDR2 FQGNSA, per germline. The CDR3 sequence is CASSFRTGGPIGTEAFF. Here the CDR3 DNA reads TGTGCCAGCAGCTTTCGGACAGGGGGCCCTATAGGCACTGAAGCTTTCTTT.

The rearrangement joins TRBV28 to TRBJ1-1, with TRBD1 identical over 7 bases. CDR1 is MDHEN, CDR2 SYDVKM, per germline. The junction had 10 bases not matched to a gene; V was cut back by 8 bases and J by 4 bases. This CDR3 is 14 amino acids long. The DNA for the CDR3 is TGTGCCAGCCAACCCATACAGGGGATCACTGAAGCTTTCTTT. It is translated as CASQPIQGITEAFF.

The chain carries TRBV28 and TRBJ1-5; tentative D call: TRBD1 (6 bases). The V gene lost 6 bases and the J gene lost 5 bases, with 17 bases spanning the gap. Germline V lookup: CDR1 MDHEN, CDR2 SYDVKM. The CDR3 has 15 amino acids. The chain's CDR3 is CASSPPQGRDQPQHF. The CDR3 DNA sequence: TGTGCCAGCAGCCCACCCCAGGGGAGAGATCAGCCCCAGCATTTT.

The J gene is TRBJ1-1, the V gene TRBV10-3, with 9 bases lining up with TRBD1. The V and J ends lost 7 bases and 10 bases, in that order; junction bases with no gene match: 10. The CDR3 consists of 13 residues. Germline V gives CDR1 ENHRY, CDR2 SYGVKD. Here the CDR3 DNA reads TGTGCCATCAACCCAGGGACAGGGTTAGGAGCTTTCTTT. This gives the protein CAINPGTGLGAFF.

CDR3 loop: CASRGGGAGGPWYEQYV. CDR3 DNA: TGCGCCAGCAGAGGGGGGGGAGCGGGAGGGCCGTGGTACGAGCAGTACGTC. V gene TRBV10-2 combines with J gene TRBJ2-7, with TRBD2 identical over 10 bases. V lost 6 bases to trimming and J lost 4 bases; unmatched junction nucleotides: 15. The CDR3 totals 17 residues. Germline V gene sequence: CDR1 WSHSY, CDR2 SAAADI.

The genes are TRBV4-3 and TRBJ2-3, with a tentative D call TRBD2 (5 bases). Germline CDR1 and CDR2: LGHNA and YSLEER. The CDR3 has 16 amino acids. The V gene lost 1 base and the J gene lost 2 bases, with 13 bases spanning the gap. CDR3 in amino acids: CASSQGTLGATDTQYF. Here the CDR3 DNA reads TGCGCCAGCAGCCAAGGGACTCTCGGTGCCACAGATACGCAGTATTTT.

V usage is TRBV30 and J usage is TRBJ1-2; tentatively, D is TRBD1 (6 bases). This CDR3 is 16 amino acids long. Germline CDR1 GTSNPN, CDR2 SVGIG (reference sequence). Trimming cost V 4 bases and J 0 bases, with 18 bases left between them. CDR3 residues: CAWTAIGGGPNYGYTF. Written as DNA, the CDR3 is TGTGCCTGGACCGCAATCGGGGGGGGGCCTAACTATGGCTACACCTTC.

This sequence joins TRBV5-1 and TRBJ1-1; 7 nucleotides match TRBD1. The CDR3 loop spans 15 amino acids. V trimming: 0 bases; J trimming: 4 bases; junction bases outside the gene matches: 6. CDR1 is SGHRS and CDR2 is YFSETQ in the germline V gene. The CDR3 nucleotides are TGCGCCAGCAGCTTGGAAGGGGGCTCGGTCACTGAAGCTTTCTTT. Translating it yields CASSLEGGSVTEAFF.

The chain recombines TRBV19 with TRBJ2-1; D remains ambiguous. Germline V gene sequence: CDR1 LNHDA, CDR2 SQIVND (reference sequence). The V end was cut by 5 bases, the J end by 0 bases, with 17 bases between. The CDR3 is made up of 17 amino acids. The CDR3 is CASSVDTLLSSYNEQFF. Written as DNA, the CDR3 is TGTGCCAGTAGTGTCGACACCCTCCTGAGCTCCTACAATGAGCAGTTCTTC.

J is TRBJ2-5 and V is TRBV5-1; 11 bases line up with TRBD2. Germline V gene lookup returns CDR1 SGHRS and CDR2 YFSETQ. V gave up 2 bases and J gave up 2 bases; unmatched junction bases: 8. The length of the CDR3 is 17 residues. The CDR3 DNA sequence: TGCGCCAGCAGCTTAGGGCTAGCGGGGGGACTACAAGAGACCCAGTACTTC. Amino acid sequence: CASSLGLAGGLQETQYF. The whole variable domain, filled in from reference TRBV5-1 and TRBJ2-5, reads KAGVTQTPRYLIKTRGQQVTLSCSPISGHRSVSWYQQTPGQGLQFLFEYFSETQRNKGNFPGRFSGRQFSNSRSEMNVSTLELGDSALYLCASSLGLAGGLQETQYFGPGTRLLVL.

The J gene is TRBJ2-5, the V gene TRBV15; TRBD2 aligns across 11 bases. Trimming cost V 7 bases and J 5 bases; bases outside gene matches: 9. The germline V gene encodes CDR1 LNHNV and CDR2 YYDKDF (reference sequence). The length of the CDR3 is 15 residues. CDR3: CATTQGLAEWETQYF. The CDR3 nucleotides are TGTGCCACCACCCAGGGACTAGCGGAGTGGGAGACCCAGTACTTC.

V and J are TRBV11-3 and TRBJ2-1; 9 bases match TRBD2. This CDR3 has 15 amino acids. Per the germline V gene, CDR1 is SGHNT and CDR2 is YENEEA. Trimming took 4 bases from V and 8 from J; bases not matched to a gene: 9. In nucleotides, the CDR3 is TGTGCCAGCAGCTCCTTAGCGGGAGCGGCAGATGAGCAGTTCTTC. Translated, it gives CASSSLAGAADEQFF.

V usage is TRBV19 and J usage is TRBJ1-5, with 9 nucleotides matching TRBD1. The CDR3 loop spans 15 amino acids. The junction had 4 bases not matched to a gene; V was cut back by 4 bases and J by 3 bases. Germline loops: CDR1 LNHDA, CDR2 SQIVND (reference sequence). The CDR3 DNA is TGTGCCAGTAGTAGGGACAGGGCTGACAATCAGCCCCAGCATTTT. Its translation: CASSRDRADNQPQHF.